At least ten counts were recorded for the clone carrying this TCR beta chain. Its antigen remains unidentified. The data are from a study of identical twins. Germline V gene data show CDR1 as MDHEN and CDR2 as SYDVKM. This CDR3 region has 15 residues. The ends were cut back, 6 bases at V and 1 base at J, with 13 bases in the middle. Study-wide results and caveats: It was possible that invariant MAIT and iNKT cells partly confounded the zero-insertion analyses. Models underestimated TCR alpha sharing (out-of-frame) in monozygotic twins. Fewer insertions characterized abundant cord blood beta clonotypes, whereas memory repertoires showed none.

Template switching added a universal primer binding site, and final cDNA carried unique molecular identifiers. MiXCR, applied by TCRdb to the 5' RACE reads, yields one record per CDR3 protein. Among 200,000 to 250,000 distinct CDR3 sequences listed, roughly 7% were seen once. The data also belong to a second study, concerning yellow fever vaccine responses in identical twins.

The TCR was taken from a woman between 18 and 30 years old in good health. Sequencing was carried out using memory (CD45RO+) T cells sorted from blood. V gene TRBV28 combines with J gene TRBJ2-1; possibly TRBD1 for D (6 bases). The CDR3 region has the DNA TGTGCCAGCAGCCGCCCGAGGGGGTCCTACAATGAGCAGTTCTTC. Amino acid sequence: CASSRPRGSYNEQFF.